Listed below are T cell receptor beta chains from one sample, sequenced in a study of blood T cell repertoires in COVID-19. This table comes from immunoSEQ multiplex PCR, and its TCRdb copy is limited to in-frame clones, with some not included. The sample has 350,000 to 400,000 clones, approximately 90% seen once. The sequenced sample was PBMCs or T cells enriched from blood (not recorded which). The receptors were gathered from a woman aged 40 to 49 who had been exposed to COVID-19. Each CDR3 is given with its conserved first and last residue. The D gene is left open where the match is weak. Clone size appears in some rows only: once, few, many, or a class for an expanded clone.

clone size	V gene	D gene	J gene	CDR3 protein	CDR3 DNA
once	TRBV3-1/TRBV3-2	TRBD2	TRBJ2-1	CASSPLAGGPVNEQFF	TGTGCCAGCAGCCCTCTAGCGGGAGGGCCGGTTAATGAGCAGTTCTTC
-	TRBV5-6	TRBD1	TRBJ1-2	CASSLLPRDRGGYGYTF	TGTGCCAGCAGCTTACTACCCCGGGACAGGGGCGGCTATGGCTACACCTTC
-	TRBV5-4	TRBD2	TRBJ2-7	CASSLTGGVYEQYF	TGTGCCAGCAGCTTGACGGGGGGTGTATACGAGCAGTACTTC
-	TRBV2	-	TRBJ1-5	CASSDTNQPQHF	TGTGCCAGCAGCGACACAAATCAGCCCCAGCATTTT
-	TRBV11-1	TRBD1	TRBJ1-1	CASHKGGQGIAAEAFF	TGTGCCAGCCACAAAGGGGGACAGGGAATAGCCGCTGAAGCTTTCTTT
-	TRBV7-9	TRBD2	TRBJ2-1	CARTVGLAGAGEQFF	TGTGCCCGCACGGTTGGGCTAGCGGGAGCCGGTGAGCAGTTCTTC
-	TRBV12-5	-	TRBJ2-1	CASVPRGGTMKQFF	TGTGCTAGTGTTCCTAGGGGGGGGACAATGAAGCAGTTCTTC
-	TRBV11-3	-	TRBJ1-3	CASSLGGASGNTIYF	TGTGCCAGCAGCTTAGGCGGGGCCTCTGGAAACACCATATATTTT
-	TRBV2	TRBD1	TRBJ1-2	CASRPTGGRYGYTF	TGTGCCAGCAGACCCACAGGGGGCAGGTATGGCTACACCTTC
-	TRBV7-2	-	TRBJ1-1	CASSLSGASTEAFF	TGTGCCAGCAGCTTATCTGGGGCGAGCACTGAAGCTTTCTTT
few	TRBV6-1	TRBD2	TRBJ2-2	CASSEELAGAGELFF	TGTGCCAGCAGTGAAGAACTAGCGGGAGCCGGGGAGCTGTTTTTT
-	TRBV18	-	TRBJ1-2	CASSASTYGYTF	TGTGCCAGCTCCGCTAGTACCTATGGCTACACCTTC
-	TRBV7-7	TRBD2	TRBJ2-3	CASSLGTRNTDTQYF	TGTGCTAGCAGCTTAGGGACTAGGAACACAGATACGCAGTATTTT
-	TRBV19	-	TRBJ2-7	CASSTQGSNEQYF	TGTGCCAGTAGTACCCAGGGGTCCAACGAGCAGTACTTC
-	TRBV11-2	TRBD1	TRBJ1-5	CASSLDQGGQPQHF	TGTGCCAGCAGCTTAGACCAGGGGGGTCAGCCCCAGCATTTT
-	TRBV7-9	TRBD2	TRBJ2-3	CASTGLAGGSDTQYF	TGTGCCAGCACAGGACTAGCGGGGGGGTCAGATACGCAGTATTTT
-	TRBV19	-	TRBJ1-2	CASRQNYGYTF	TGTGCCAGTAGACAGAACTATGGCTACACCTTC
-	TRBV30	-	TRBJ2-5	CAWSTQQGLGETQYF	TGTGCCTGGAGTACCCAACAGGGCCTGGGAGAGACCCAGTACTTC
few	TRBV27	TRBD1	TRBJ1-5	CASSKTFPGQGNQPQHF	TGTGCCAGCAGTAAGACTTTTCCGGGACAGGGGAATCAGCCCCAGCATTTT
-	TRBV7-9	-	TRBJ1-2	CASSLLDSNYGYTF	TGTGCCAGCAGCTTGTTGGACAGTAACTATGGCTACACCTTC
once	TRBV6-5	TRBD2	TRBJ2-3	CASSYSRIAGLDTQYF	TGTGCCAGCAGTTACTCGAGGATAGCGGGGCTAGATACGCAGTATTTT
few	TRBV9	-	TRBJ2-3	CASSVLPGADTQYF	TGTGCCAGCAGCGTCCTCCCAGGGGCAGATACGCAGTATTTT
-	TRBV11-3	-	TRBJ1-1	CASSLDKWAKAFF	TGTGCCAGCAGCTTAGACAAGTGGGCAAAAGCTTTCTTT
-	TRBV6-2/TRBV6-3	-	TRBJ1-1	CASSLLGSEAFF	TGTGCCAGCAGCCTCCTAGGGAGTGAAGCTTTCTTT
-	TRBV5-3	TRBD2	TRBJ2-1	CARSPSTSGNLNEQFF	TGTGCCAGAAGCCCCTCGACTAGCGGCAACCTCAATGAGCAGTTCTTC
-	TRBV6-2/TRBV6-3	-	TRBJ1-5	CASSYGGSGQPQHF	TGTGCCAGCAGTTACGGGGGCTCGGGGCAGCCCCAGCATTTT
few	TRBV10-2	-	TRBJ2-1	CASSESRVAGSEQFF	TGCGCCAGCAGTGAGTCAAGAGTTGCGGGGAGTGAGCAGTTCTTC
-	TRBV27	-	TRBJ1-6	CASCRTVYSPLHF	TGTGCCAGCTGCCGGACAGTTTATTCACCCCTCCACTTT
-	TRBV15	-	TRBJ2-6	CATSREGLFSGANVLTF	TGTGCCACCAGCAGAGAAGGACTTTTCTCTGGGGCCAACGTCCTGACTTTC
-	TRBV7-6	TRBD1	TRBJ2-2	CASSLGQGAGELFF	TGTGCCAGCAGCTTAGGGCAGGGGGCCGGGGAGCTGTTTTTT
-	TRBV19	-	TRBJ2-1	CASSPLDDPHEQFF	TGTGCCAGTAGTCCTCTAGACGACCCCCATGAGCAGTTCTTC
-	TRBV19	-	TRBJ2-1	CASSNPPHTTRGGQGEQFF	TGTGCCAGTAGCAACCCACCCCACACCACTAGGGGGGGGCAAGGGGAGCAGTTCTTC
-	TRBV3-1/TRBV3-2	-	TRBJ1-2	CASSQGRIYGYTF	TGTGCCAGCAGCCAAGGCAGGATATATGGCTACACCTTC
-	TRBV19	-	TRBJ1-2	CASSPEQTVNYGYTF	TGTGCCAGTAGTCCGGAGCAGACTGTGAACTATGGCTACACCTTC
-	TRBV12-3/TRBV12-4	-	TRBJ2-3	CASSLGRLGTQYF	TGTGCCAGCAGTTTAGGCCGACTCGGTACGCAGTATTTT
-	TRBV4-3	-	TRBJ1-3	CASSQGNSGNTIYF	TGCGCCAGCAGCCAAGGAAATAGTGGAAACACCATATATTTT
-	TRBV7-9	-	TRBJ1-1	CAGLGGVNTEAFF	TGTGCCGGTCTAGGGGGGGTGAACACTGAAGCTTTCTTT
-	TRBV19	-	TRBJ2-2	CASSITEGYNTGELFF	TGTGCCAGTAGTATAACCGAGGGTTATAACACCGGGGAGCTGTTTTTT
-	TRBV24-1	TRBD1	TRBJ1-2	CATSDPGQTNYGYTF	TGTGCCACCAGTGATCCGGGACAGACTAACTATGGCTACACCTTC
-	TRBV6-5	-	TRBJ1-3	CASGQGNTIYF	TGTGCCAGTGGACAGGGAAACACCATATATTTT
-	TRBV2	TRBD1	TRBJ2-1	CASRSDRGSYNEQFF	TGTGCCAGCAGATCGGACAGGGGGTCCTACAATGAGCAGTTCTTC
-	TRBV5-1	TRBD1	TRBJ2-3	CASSLEGASTDTQYF	TGCGCCAGCAGCTTGGAGGGGGCGAGCACAGATACGCAGTATTTT
once	TRBV2	-	TRBJ2-7	CASSEYSAGRRHSYEQYF	TGTGCCAGCAGTGAATATAGTGCAGGCAGGCGTCACTCCTACGAGCAGTACTTC
-	TRBV2	-	TRBJ1-1	CASSQKGGSSEAFF	TGTGCCAGCAGCCAAAAAGGAGGGTCGAGCGAAGCTTTCTTT
-	TRBV27	-	TRBJ1-6	CASSPGTIRGYNSPLHF	TGTGCCAGCAGTCCGGGGACCATCAGGGGTTATAATTCACCCCTCCACTTT
-	TRBV12-3/TRBV12-4	TRBD1	TRBJ1-1	CASRLTGVGEAFF	TGTGCCAGCAGGCTGACAGGGGTGGGTGAAGCTTTCTTT
-	TRBV19	-	TRBJ1-3	CASSISRGSGNTIYF	TGTGCCAGTAGTATAAGTAGGGGATCTGGAAACACCATATATTTT
-	TRBV5-4	TRBD2	TRBJ2-3	CASSPGSGGPPTTDTQYF	TGTGCCAGCAGTCCCGGGAGCGGGGGCCCCCCAACCACAGATACGCAGTATTTT
-	TRBV19	TRBD1	TRBJ2-6	CASSIVLGTGKTGANVLTF	TGTGCCAGTAGTATAGTTTTAGGGACAGGGAAAACTGGGGCCAACGTCCTGACTTTC
-	TRBV5-1	-	TRBJ2-7	CASRPGQGAYEQYF	TGCGCCAGCAGGCCGGGACAAGGTGCCTACGAGCAGTACTTC
-	TRBV5-1	TRBD1	TRBJ1-4	CASSLQGAPGEKLFF	TGCGCCAGCAGCTTACAGGGGGCGCCTGGTGAAAAACTGTTTTTT
-	TRBV2	TRBD2	TRBJ2-2	CASSGSGGANTGELFF	TGTGCCAGCAGTGGTAGCGGGGGGGCCAACACCGGGGAGCTGTTTTTT
-	TRBV4-1	-	TRBJ2-7	CASSQGDSSSYEQYF	TGCGCCAGCAGCCAAGGGGACTCAAGCTCCTACGAGCAGTACTTC
-	TRBV6-5	-	TRBJ2-5	CASSYSTLSETQYF	TGTGCCAGCAGTTACTCGACACTCTCGGAGACCCAGTACTTC